This is a list of T cell receptor beta chains from one sample in a study of OX40 agonist ivuxolimab in advanced cancers. The assay was immunoSEQ multiplex PCR, and TCRdb's table has in-frame clones only and misses some. Of about 94,000 clones listed, around nine tenths are singletons. Source: CD4+ or CD8+ T cells sorted from blood, taken in a trial of the OX40 agonist ivuxolimab. These receptors all come from an adult with an advanced solid tumor such as melanoma, head and neck, liver or kidney cancer. Each CDR3 is given with its conserved first and last residue. D genes are given only for firm matches. Clone size, where shown, is once, few, many, or a class for clones that have expanded.

>-|TRBJ1-2|-|TRBV5-1
TGCGCCAGCAGCCTATCTGGGCAGGGCTACACCTTC
CASSLSGQGYTF
>-|TRBJ1-5|-|TRBV9
TGTGCCAGCAGCGTAGGCCAGGATAGCAATCAGCCCCAGCATTTT
CASSVGQDSNQPQHF
>-|TRBJ2-7|TRBD2|TRBV28
TGTGCCAGCAGTTTGGGAGGGGCCCACGAGCAGTACTTC
CASSLGGAHEQYF
>once|TRBJ1-3|-|TRBV27
TGTGCCAGCACCTCTCAGAGGGAAGGGAACACCATATATTTT
CASTSQREGNTIYF
>-|TRBJ2-6|-|TRBV18
TGTGCCAGCTCACCACAGGGGACTGGGGCCAACGTCCTGACTTTC
CASSPQGTGANVLTF
>-|TRBJ2-7|-|TRBV7-2
TGTGCCAGCAGCTTAGCGGCAGGCCAGCGGGCCCCCTACGAGCAGTACTTC
CASSLAAGQRAPYEQYF
>-|TRBJ1-2|-|TRBV25-1
TGTGCCAGCAGTGAAAGTGTAGGCATTGGGGGCTATGGCTACACCTTC
CASSESVGIGGYGYTF
>-|TRBJ1-1|-|TRBV6-5
TGTGCCAGCAGCTCCTCCTGGCAGAACACTGAAGCTTTCTTT
CASSSSWQNTEAFF
>-|TRBJ2-3|-|TRBV5-6
TGTGCCAGCAGCTTGGGCCAGCGCAGCACAGATACGCAGTATTTT
CASSLGQRSTDTQYF
>-|TRBJ1-6|-|TRBV7-2
TGTGCCAGCAGCTTCTCGCGGCGGGACACAGGAACCCTCCACTTT
CASSFSRRDTGTLHF
>-|TRBJ2-5|-|TRBV7-9
TGTGCCAGCAGCTCTAGGGGGGACCAAGAGACCCAGTACTTC
CASSSRGDQETQYF
>once|TRBJ2-2|TRBD1|TRBV19
TGTGCCAGCCTGCGGACAGGGAACACCGGGGAGCTGTTTTTT
CASLRTGNTGELFF
>-|TRBJ2-2|TRBD2|TRBV7-2
TGTGCCAGCAGCCTCAGCGGGGGGAACACCGGGGAGCTGTTTTTT
CASSLSGGNTGELFF
>-|TRBJ1-2|-|TRBV14
TGTGCCAGCAGCCAAGACTCCATCTATGGCTACACCTTC
CASSQDSIYGYTF
>-|TRBJ1-3|-|TRBV2
TGTGCCAGCAGGGGCGAAGGCTCTGGAAACACCATATATTTT
CASRGEGSGNTIYF
>once|TRBJ2-7|-|TRBV7-8
TGTGCCAGCAGCTGGGGGGGCGCCCGCCGGGAGCAGTACTTC
CASSWGGARREQYF
>few|TRBJ1-4|-|TRBV9
TGTGCCAGCAGCTCGGGGTTCACTAATGAAAAACTGTTTTTT
CASSSGFTNEKLFF
>once|TRBJ1-4|-|TRBV5-4
TGTGCCAGCAGCCAAGGGCCGACGGCGGATGAAAAACTGTTTTTT
CASSQGPTADEKLFF
>-|TRBJ2-3|-|TRBV30
TGTGCCTGGAGTGGGAGGGCTCTCGGGGTGGCAGATACGCAGTATTTT
CAWSGRALGVADTQYF
>-|TRBJ2-7|TRBD1|TRBV18
TGTGCCAGCTCATCGGACAGGGGGCCCCCAAACGAGCAGTACTTC
CASSSDRGPPNEQYF
>-|TRBJ2-2|TRBD1|TRBV6-1
TGTGCCAGCAGTGAGTCGAGACAGGGTGGCGGGGAGCTGTTTTTT
CASSESRQGGGELFF
>-|TRBJ2-3|-|TRBV21-1
TGTGCCAGCAGCAAAGAGGACAGCTTAGGATGCGATACGCAGTATTTT
CASSKEDSLGCDTQYF
>-|TRBJ2-1|-|TRBV9
TGTGCCAGCAGCGTGGACCCATCGAGACTAGTGTACAATGAGCAGTTCTTC
CASSVDPSRLVYNEQFF
>-|TRBJ2-1|-|TRBV29-1
TGCAGCGTTGGGGCCCCAGGGGCCTACAATGAGCAGTTCTTC
CSVGAPGAYNEQFF
>-|TRBJ2-1|TRBD2|TRBV5-6
TGTGCCAGCAGCTTTACTAGCGGGGGTGGAGCCTACAATGAGCAGTTCTTC
CASSFTSGGGAYNEQFF
>-|TRBJ2-1|TRBD2|TRBV4-2
TGTGCCAGCAGCCAAGATGACGTATCGGGGGGATACAATGAGCAGTTCTTC
CASSQDDVSGGYNEQFF
>-|TRBJ2-3|TRBD2|TRBV10-3
TGTGCCATCAGTGGCGGGGGGGCCACAGATACGCAGTATTTT
CAISGGGATDTQYF
>-|TRBJ1-4|TRBD1|TRBV7-9
TGTGCCAGCAGAGGACAGGTTAATGAAAAACTGTTTTTT
CASRGQVNEKLFF
>few|TRBJ1-3|-|TRBV19
TGTGCCAGTAGCCTCGGGGTGGGGTACGGAAACACCATATATTTT
CASSLGVGYGNTIYF